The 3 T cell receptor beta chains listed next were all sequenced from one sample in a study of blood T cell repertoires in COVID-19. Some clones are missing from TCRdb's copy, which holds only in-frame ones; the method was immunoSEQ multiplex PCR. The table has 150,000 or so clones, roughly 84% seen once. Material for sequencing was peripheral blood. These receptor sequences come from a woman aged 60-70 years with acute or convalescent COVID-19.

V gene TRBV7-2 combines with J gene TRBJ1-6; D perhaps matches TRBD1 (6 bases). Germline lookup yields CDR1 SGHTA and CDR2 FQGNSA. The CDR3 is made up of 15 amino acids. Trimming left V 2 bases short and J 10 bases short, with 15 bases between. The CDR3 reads CASSLRQGSGSPLHF. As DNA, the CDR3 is TGTGCCAGCAGCTTACGGCAGGGGAGTGGATCACCCCTCCACTTT.

In DNA, the CDR3 is TGTGCCAGTACTGGCCTGCTGAATGAGCAGTTCTTC. Translating gives CASTGLLNEQFF. The J gene is TRBJ2-1, the V gene TRBV19; unclear D gene. The CDR3 has 12 amino acids. Trimming pared 7 bases from V and 7 bases from J, leaving 11 bases between. Germline loops: CDR1 LNHDA, CDR2 SQIVND (reference sequence).

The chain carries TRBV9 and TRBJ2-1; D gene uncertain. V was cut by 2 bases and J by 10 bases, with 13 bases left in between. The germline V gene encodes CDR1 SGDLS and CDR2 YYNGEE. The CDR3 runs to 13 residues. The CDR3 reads CASSVGGAKEQFF. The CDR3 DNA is TGTGCCAGCAGCGTCGGCGGCGCAAAAGAGCAGTTCTTC.